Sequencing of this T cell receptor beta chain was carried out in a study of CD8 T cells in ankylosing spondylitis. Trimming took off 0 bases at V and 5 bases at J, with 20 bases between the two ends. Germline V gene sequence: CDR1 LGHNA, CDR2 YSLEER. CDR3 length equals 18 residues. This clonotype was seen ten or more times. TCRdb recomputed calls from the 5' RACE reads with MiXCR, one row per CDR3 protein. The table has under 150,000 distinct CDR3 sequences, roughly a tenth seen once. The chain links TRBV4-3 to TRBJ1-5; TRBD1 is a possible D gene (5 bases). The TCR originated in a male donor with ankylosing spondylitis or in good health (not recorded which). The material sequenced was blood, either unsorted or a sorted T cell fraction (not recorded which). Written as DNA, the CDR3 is TGCGCCAGCAGCCAAGATAGGACATTGCTTAACACGTATCAGCCCCAGCATTTT. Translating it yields CASSQDRTLLNTYQPQHF.